One and the same sample provided the 10 T cell receptor beta chains below, sequenced in a study of blood T cell repertoires in COVID-19. This table comes from immunoSEQ multiplex PCR, and its TCRdb copy is limited to in-frame clones, with some not included. The table includes a few hundred thousand clones, about 85% detected once. The sample taken for sequencing was PBMCs or T cells enriched from blood (not recorded which). These receptors were obtained from a woman aged 30 to 39 who had recovered from COVID-19.

V and J are TRBV23-1 and TRBJ2-3; the match to TRBD1 covers 9 bases. TRBV23-1 is noted as an ORF with a role that remains uncertain. Germline trimming cut 3 bases from V and 4 bases from J; bases unmatched to any gene: 8. The CDR3 contains 16 residues. The CDR3 loop is CASSHLIQGAADTQYF. The CDR3 DNA sequence: TGCGCCAGCAGTCACCTTATACAGGGGGCGGCAGATACGCAGTATTTT.

V gene TRBV7-2 combines with J gene TRBJ1-2; possible D gene TRBD1, 5 bases. The CDR3 sequence is 14 residues long. Per germline, CDR1 SGHTA and CDR2 FQGNSA. V shed 5 bases and J shed 4 bases, with 14 bases lying between them. For the CDR3, the DNA is TGTGCCAGCAGCACCTTGACAGTCTCCTATGGCTACACCTTC. It is translated as CASSTLTVSYGYTF.

This chain links TRBV30 with TRBJ2-1; 8 nucleotides line up with TRBD2. The CDR3 runs 15 residues. V shed 1 base and J 2 bases; nucleotides not matched to a gene: 4. Germline values: CDR1 GTSNPN, CDR2 SVGIG (reference sequence). Here the CDR3 DNA reads TGTGCCTGGAGTGGGGCGGGGGGAACCTACAATGAGCAGTTCTTC. Its protein product is CAWSGAGGTYNEQFF.

The rearrangement uses TRBV4-1 and TRBJ1-5; the D is unclear. With 0 bases removed from V and 3 bases from J, the gap between germline ends came to 12 bases. The length of the CDR3 is 16 residues. The germline gives CDR1 MGHRA, CDR2 YSYEKL. The CDR3 DNA follows: TGCGCCAGCAGCCAAGATCCGACGGGGTCCAATCAGCCCCAGCATTTT. As protein: CASSQDPTGSNQPQHF.

This chain joins TRBV7-9 and TRBJ1-3; 8 positions agree with TRBD1. V lost 5 bases and J lost 6; bases outside the gene matches: 12. The CDR3 spans 16 residues. The V gene's germline CDR1 is SEHNR and CDR2 FQNEAQ (reference sequence). CDR3 in amino acids: CASSRPRTGWENTIYF. The CDR3, as DNA: TGTGCCAGCAGCCGACCCAGGACAGGGTGGGAAAACACCATATATTTT. The complete variable domain, with remaining parts taken from reference TRBV7-9 and TRBJ1-3, reads DTGVSQNPRHKITKRGQNVTFRCDPISEHNRLYWYRQTLGQGPEFLTYFQNEAQLEKSRLLSDRFSAERPKGSFSTLEIQRTEQGDSAMYLCASSRPRTGWENTIYFGEGSWLTVV.

This sequence joins TRBV7-9 and TRBJ1-4; D remains ambiguous. The V gene's germline CDR1 is SEHNR and CDR2 FQNEAQ (reference sequence). The V and J ends lost 3 bases and 7 bases respectively, with 15 bases between them. The CDR3 is 15 residues long. The CDR3 sequence is CASSFQEIGGEKLFF. The CDR3 coding sequence is TGTGCCAGCAGCTTTCAAGAAATAGGAGGTGAAAAACTGTTTTTT.

The chain carries TRBV7-2 and TRBJ2-5; 8 bases line up with TRBD1. Losses at the gene ends were 1 base for V and 4 bases for J; bases not matched to a gene: 5. Germline assignment: CDR1 SGHTA and CDR2 FQGNSA. The CDR3 contains 15 residues. The chain's CDR3 is CASSLGQGFLETQYF. The DNA for the CDR3 is TGTGCCAGCAGCTTAGGACAGGGGTTTCTAGAGACCCAGTACTTC.

This clone was observed a handful of times. This sequence joins TRBV27 and TRBJ2-3; the match to TRBD2 covers 11 bases. CDR3 length: 16 amino acids. Germline-derived CDR1 and CDR2 are MNHEY and SMNVEV (reference sequence). Trimming at V came to 5 bases and at J to 6 bases, leaving 10 bases not matched to a gene. The CDR3 nucleotides are TGTGCCAGCAGTCGCGAACTAGCGGGGGACGGGGATACGCAGTATTTT. It yields the protein CASSRELAGDGDTQYF.

This clone was seen a handful of times. J is TRBJ1-6 and V is TRBV19; TRBD1 aligns across 7 bases. The CDR3 is made up of 18 amino acids. J gave up 0 bases and V 2 bases, and 7 bases lay outside the gene matches. The V gene's germline CDR1 is LNHDA and CDR2 SQIVND (reference sequence). The CDR3 DNA sequence: TGTGCCAGTAGTATAATAGGGGCAGGGGGCTCCTATAATTCACCCCTCCACTTT. Its protein product is CASSIIGAGGSYNSPLHF.

Concerning this clone itself: The sample holds other DNA sequences that translate to the same CDR3. The V gene is TRBV7-9, the J gene TRBJ1-5; D not certain. Germline CDR1 and CDR2: SEHNR and FQNEAQ (reference sequence). V shed 1 base and J shed 5 bases, with 6 bases lying between them. There are 13 residues in the CDR3. CDR3: CASSLDSDQPQHF. In DNA, the CDR3 is TGTGCCAGCAGCTTAGATTCGGATCAGCCCCAGCATTTT.